This T cell receptor (beta chain) was found in a study of HIV-infected patients and healthy controls. Alpha and beta constant-region primers primed reverse transcription of about 470 ng RNA. Using multiplexing indices, alpha and beta chain libraries were generated apart by chain-specific third strand synthesis. The library had 12-nucleotide molecular identifiers formed by two random hexamers joined together. TCRdb re-derived calls from the 5' RACE reads in MiXCR, one entry per CDR3 protein. Here the sample spans about 10,000 distinct CDR3 sequences, roughly 10% being singletons. Whole blood was used without fractionation, so all unsorted peripheral T cells were included. At least ten counts were recorded for this clonotype. Per the germline V gene, CDR1 is SGHAT and CDR2 is FQNNGV. CDR3 length: 14 amino acids. V was trimmed by 0 bases and J by 1 base, leaving 6 bases between them.

The chain couples TRBV11-2 to TRBJ2-5; D unclear. The sample here was blood, taken before antiretroviral therapy. The sequence was collected from an adult with HIV infection. The CDR3 region is CASSLESAQETQYF. Here the CDR3 DNA reads TGTGCCAGCAGCTTAGAATCGGCCCAAGAGACCCAGTACTTC.